Each of the 25 T cell receptor beta chains below was sequenced from the same sample in a study of T-cell reconstitution after alpha-beta-depleted transplantation in children. Preparing the TCRbeta library involved the use of unique molecular identifiers. TCRdb re-called the PCR reads with MiXCR, one entry per CDR3 protein. Of about 980,000 distinct CDR3 sequences in the sample, around 30% were seen once. Source: PBMCs, mostly from graft donor cells, taken 360 days after TCRalphabeta/CD19-depleted stem cell transplant. The receptors come from a boy under two years old who had a stem cell transplant for SCID, so the T cells may come from the graft donor.

This clonotype was counted between two and nine times. The chain couples TRBV20-1 to TRBJ2-1; 12 nucleotides match TRBD2. The CDR3 consists of 16 residues. With V trimmed by 6 bases and J by 3 bases, 9 bases remained unmatched. Germline-derived CDR1 and CDR2 are DFQATT and SNEGSKA (reference sequence). CDR3 loop: CSAATSGGQVYNEQFF. The CDR3 coding sequence is TGCAGTGCCGCGACTAGCGGGGGCCAGGTCTACAATGAGCAGTTCTTC.

CDR3 loop: CASSYSVLNTGELFF. In DNA, the CDR3 is TGTGCCAGCAGTTACTCGGTATTGAACACCGGGGAGCTGTTTTTT. The rearrangement links TRBV6-2 or TRBV6-3 to TRBJ2-2, with unresolved D. Germline V gene data show CDR1 as MNHEY and CDR2 as SVGEGT. CDR3 size: 15 residues. Trimming cost V 0 bases and J 1 base, with 6 bases left between them.

At least ten counts were recorded for this clonotype. The V and J genes are TRBV28 and TRBJ2-5; 12 bases are a match to TRBD2. The V gene's germline CDR1 is MDHEN and CDR2 SYDVKM. V lost 4 bases, J lost 5 bases, and 5 bases stayed unmatched. The CDR3 is 15 residues long. The CDR3 DNA follows: TGTGCCAGCAGTTCCCCGACTAGCGGGGGCGAGACCCAGTACTTC. Translation: CASSSPTSGGETQYF.

A remark on this clonotype: This CDR3 is missing its conserved last phenylalanine or tryptophan, likely due to a read error. It is unclear where the CDR3 begins or ends on the DNA, so no DNA is shown, and the CDR3 is as TCRdb lists it. The chain uses TRBV7-4 and TRBJ2-7. The CDR3 is made up of 11 amino acids, end residues included. The germline gives CDR1 SGHVT, CDR2 SQSDAQ. The CDR3 reads CASSLRPGGRD.

The J gene is TRBJ2-5, the V gene TRBV7-2; TRBD2 is a possible D gene (5 bases). The CDR3 contains 14 residues. The V and J ends lost 5 bases and 5 bases respectively, with 15 bases between them. Germline loops: CDR1 SGHTA, CDR2 FQGNSA. CDR3 amino acids: CASSPGVWRETQYF. CDR3 sequence (DNA): TGTGCCAGCAGCCCCGGCGTCTGGAGGGAGACCCAGTACTTC.

This clonotype was seen a few times. The V call is TRBV6-1, the J call TRBJ2-2; TRBD2 might be the D (5 bases). V dropped 10 bases and J dropped 9 bases, with 12 bases sitting between them. Germline CDR1 is MNHNS and CDR2 is SASEGT. This CDR3 has 11 residues. Here the CDR3 reads CAIYGIRELFF. The CDR3 DNA reads TGTGCCATTTACGGGATCCGGGAGCTGTTTTTT.

V usage is TRBV7-8 and J usage is TRBJ1-2; 9 bases agree with TRBD1. The CDR3 is 14 residues long. Losses at the gene ends were 5 bases for V and 6 bases for J; bases not matched to a gene: 7. Germline V CDR1 and CDR2: SGHVS, FQNEAQ. The CDR3: CASSPQDRGNGYTF. CDR3 sequence (DNA): TGTGCCAGCAGCCCACAGGACAGGGGAAATGGCTACACCTTC.

The chain is built from TRBV11-2 and TRBJ2-7, with unresolved D. There are 13 residues in the CDR3. Germline V gene data show CDR1 as SGHAT and CDR2 as FQNNGV. The V gene lost 2 bases and the J gene lost 7 bases, with 12 bases spanning the gap. This CDR3 is CASSLFGGVEQYF. Written as DNA, the CDR3 is TGTGCCAGCAGCTTATTTGGTGGGGTGGAGCAGTACTTC.

The chain joins TRBV5-6 to TRBJ2-5; perhaps TRBD1 as D (5 bases). The CDR3 contains 14 residues. Germline V gene sequence: CDR1 SGHDT, CDR2 YYEEEE. V lost 5 bases to trimming and J lost 0 bases, with 11 bases between them. The CDR3: CASSFDRYQETQYF. As DNA, the CDR3 is TGTGCCAGCAGTTTTGACAGATACCAAGAGACCCAGTACTTC.

CDR3 DNA sequence: TGCAGTGTCAGAGGACTCCAGCCCAATGAGCAGTTCTTC. Translation gives CSVRGLQPNEQFF. V and J are TRBV20-1 and TRBJ2-1, with D tentatively TRBD2 (5 bases). The CDR3 totals 13 residues. Trimming stripped 7 bases from V and 6 bases from J, with 16 bases between. CDR1 and CDR2 (germline): DFQATT, SNEGSKA (reference sequence).

J is TRBJ2-3 and V is TRBV7-9; the match to TRBD2 covers 10 bases. Trimming took 3 bases from V and 5 from J; bases not matched to a gene: 8. The germline V gene encodes CDR1 SEHNR and CDR2 FQNEAQ (reference sequence). The CDR3 covers 16 residues. CDR3 nucleotide sequence: TGTGCCAGCAGCTTTGGGTGGAGCGGGGGGGGAGATACGCAGTATTTT. Amino acids: CASSFGWSGGGDTQYF.

This clonotype was observed a handful of times. V usage is TRBV29-1 and J usage is TRBJ2-5, with D possibly being TRBD1 or TRBD2 (6 bases each). Trimming removed 4 bases from V and 5 bases from J, with 17 bases in between. The length of the CDR3 is 14 residues. Germline V gives CDR1 SQVTM, CDR2 ANQGSEA. The CDR3 DNA reads TGCAGCGTTGGGGTCGGGGGCTCGTTGGAGACCCAGTACTTC. Encoded protein: CSVGVGGSLETQYF.

The CDR3 is CASRDDARTDLYYGYTF. For the CDR3, the DNA is TGTGCCAGCAGGGATGACGCCCGGACAGACCTATACTATGGCTACACCTTC. The V gene is TRBV7-9, the J gene TRBJ1-2; TRBD1 might be the D (6 bases). With 6 bases removed from V and 3 bases from J, the gap between germline ends came to 23 bases. Germline CDR1 reads SEHNR; CDR2 reads FQNEAQ (reference sequence). The CDR3 runs to 17 residues.

V usage is TRBV7-8 and J usage is TRBJ2-1; 11 bases line up with TRBD2. Germline CDR1 is SGHVS and CDR2 is FQNEAQ. Germline trimming cut 4 bases from V and 0 bases from J; bases unmatched to any gene: 5. The CDR3 spans 17 residues. The DNA for the CDR3 is TGTGCCAGCAGCTCGCCGGGACTAGCGGTCTCCTACAATGAGCAGTTCTTC. It encodes CASSSPGLAVSYNEQFF.

This sequence joins TRBV29-1 and TRBJ1-2; no definite D call. The CDR3 extends over 14 amino acids. Trimming took off 4 bases at V and 1 base at J, with 13 bases between the two ends. Per germline, CDR1 SQVTM and CDR2 ANQGSEA. CDR3 amino acids: CSVARLPNNYGYTF. In DNA form, the CDR3 reads TGCAGCGTTGCCAGGCTCCCCAATAACTATGGCTACACCTTC.

This clonotype has more than one count but fewer than ten. The rearrangement joins TRBV7-9 to TRBJ2-1; D possibly corresponds to TRBD1 (5 bases). Trimming removed 4 bases at V and 7 bases at J, with 11 bases between. Per germline, CDR1 SEHNR and CDR2 FQNEAQ (reference sequence). The CDR3 length is 13 residues. The CDR3 DNA follows: TGTGCCAGCAGCTCATTTACAGGAAATGAGCAGTTCTTC. Its translation is CASSSFTGNEQFF. Full variable domain (outside the CDR3, taken from reference TRBV7-9 and TRBJ2-1): DTGVSQNPRHKITKRGQNVTFRCDPISEHNRLYWYRQTLGQGPEFLTYFQNEAQLEKSRLLSDRFSAERPKGSFSTLEIQRTEQGDSAMYLCASSSFTGNEQFFGPGTRLTVL.

The chain has TRBV3-1 and TRBJ1-2, with a weak D call TRBD1 (5 bases). The CDR3 covers 16 residues. V was pared by 1 base and J by 4 bases, with 16 bases between. Looked up from germline, CDR1 is LGHDT and CDR2 is YNNKEL (reference sequence). The CDR3 region has the DNA TGTGCCAGCAGCCAAGTCGAAGACGTCAGGGTCTATGGCTACACCTTC. It is translated as CASSQVEDVRVYGYTF.

The rearrangement links TRBV28 to TRBJ1-1, with D possibly being TRBD1 (5 bases). V shed 8 bases and J shed 5 bases, with 18 bases lying between them. This CDR3 spans 14 amino acids. Germline V gene data show CDR1 as MDHEN and CDR2 as SYDVKM. The CDR3 loop reads CASGLWGDRTEAFF. The CDR3 region has the DNA TGTGCCAGCGGCCTATGGGGGGATCGGACTGAAGCTTTCTTT.

In its sample, this clonotype was seen a few times. The J gene is TRBJ2-1, the V gene TRBV6-5, with 9 bases that match TRBD2. Germline CDR1 is MNHEY and CDR2 is SVGAGI. This CDR3 has 16 amino acids. V gave up 0 bases and J gave up 8 bases; unmatched junction bases: 8. The CDR3 DNA reads TGTGCCAGCAGTTACTCTGCGGGGGGGATCTTTGATGAGCAGTTCTTC. Translated, it gives CASSYSAGGIFDEQFF.

This clonotype was seen a handful of times. The CDR3 spells CASTNQPQHF. CDR3 DNA: TGTGCCAGCACCAATCAGCCCCAGCATTTT. This chain links TRBV7-2 with TRBJ1-5; no clear D gene. CDR1 is SGHTA, CDR2 FQGNSA, per germline. The CDR3 spans 10 residues. V was pared by 7 bases and J by 3 bases, with 1 base between.

V gene TRBV12-3 or TRBV12-4 combines with J gene TRBJ2-7; 7 bases agree with TRBD1. This CDR3 contains 13 residues. The trim removed 11 bases at V and 5 bases at J, leaving 12 bases unmatched. CDR3: CASSTGPLNEQYF. The CDR3 DNA sequence: TGTGCCTCTTCGACAGGGCCCCTGAACGAGCAGTACTTC.

This chain joins TRBV12-3 or TRBV12-4 and TRBJ1-5, with D hard to call. V dropped 4 bases and J dropped 0 bases, with 13 bases sitting between them. This CDR3 contains 16 residues. CDR3 sequence: CASSSLSGLSNQPQHF. For the CDR3, the DNA is TGTGCCAGCAGTTCCCTCAGTGGCCTTAGCAATCAGCCCCAGCATTTT.

The V and J genes are TRBV15 and TRBJ1-1; D uncertain. This CDR3 comprises 13 residues. Germline CDR1 LNHNV, CDR2 YYDKDF (reference sequence). Trimming took 0 bases from V and 8 from J, leaving 10 bases between them. For the CDR3, the DNA is TGTGCCACCAGCAGAGATCTCAGGTACGAAGCTTTCTTT. It encodes CATSRDLRYEAFF.

V and J are TRBV20-1 and TRBJ1-5; the D gene is possibly TRBD1 (5 bases). Germline CDR1 and CDR2: DFQATT and SNEGSKA (reference sequence). The V end was cut by 5 bases, the J end by 7 bases, with 12 bases between. This CDR3 region has 12 residues. In nucleotides, the CDR3 is TGCAGTGCTCAGGGATACGGCCAGCCCCAGCATTTT. It yields the protein CSAQGYGQPQHF.

The chain joins TRBV11-2 to TRBJ2-2, with D maybe TRBD1 (6 bases). From germline, CDR1 is SGHAT and CDR2 FQNNGV. The CDR3 consists of 17 residues. Between the trimmed V and J ends, which lost 1 base and 1 base, there was a span of 13 bases. The DNA for the CDR3 is TGTGCCAGCAGCTTAGTTAGTCAGGGGAAGAACACCGGGGAGCTGTTTTTT. It encodes CASSLVSQGKNTGELFF.